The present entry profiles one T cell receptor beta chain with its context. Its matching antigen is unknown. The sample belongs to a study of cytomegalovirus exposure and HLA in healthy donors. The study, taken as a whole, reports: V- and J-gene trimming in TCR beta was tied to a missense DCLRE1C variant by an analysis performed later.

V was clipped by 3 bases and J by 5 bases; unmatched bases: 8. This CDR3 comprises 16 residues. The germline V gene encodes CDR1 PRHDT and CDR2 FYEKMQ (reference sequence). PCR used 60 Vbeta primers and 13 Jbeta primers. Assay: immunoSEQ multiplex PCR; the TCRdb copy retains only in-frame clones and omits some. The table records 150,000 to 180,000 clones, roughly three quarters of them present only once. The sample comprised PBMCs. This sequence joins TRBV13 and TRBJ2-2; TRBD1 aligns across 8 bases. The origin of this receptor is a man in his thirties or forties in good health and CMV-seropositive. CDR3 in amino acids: CASSLFGQGRTGELFF. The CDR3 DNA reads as TGTGCCAGCAGCTTGTTCGGACAGGGTCGTACCGGGGAGCTGTTTTTT.